Listed here are 18 T cell receptor beta chains from one sample, sequenced in a study of patients and donors after allogeneic stem cell transplantation (dated by TCRdb to the early 2020s). The library was generated by RT-PCR. Sequencing relied on a NextSeq 550. TCRdb cleaned the public reads at Q25 with fastp, built clones with MiXCR and kept in-frame beta chains. Entries are consolidated by CDR3 protein sequence, retaining the most common genes and DNA. The sample has over 200,000 distinct CDR3 sequences on record, around 41% of them singletons. Clones ranked in the top ten supply 11% of the sample. Specimen: blood, either unsorted or a sorted T cell fraction (not recorded which). These receptors originate from a human donor who was either an allogeneic HSCT recipient or a stem cell or donor lymphocyte infusion donor (not recorded which). It is not recorded whose cells these are; they may come from a transplant donor.

This clonotype was seen only a few times. V usage is TRBV12-3 or TRBV12-4 and J usage is TRBJ1-1; tentatively, D is TRBD1 (5 bases). V lost 0 bases, J lost 7 bases, and 12 bases lay in between. This CDR3 is built from 14 residues. CDR3: CASSLASQGGEAFF. The CDR3 bases are TGTGCCAGCAGTTTAGCATCCCAGGGAGGTGAAGCTTTCTTT.

V gene TRBV10-3 combines with J gene TRBJ2-5; D is uncertain. The CDR3 loop spans 14 amino acids. The germline V gene encodes CDR1 ENHRY and CDR2 SYGVKD. Trimming shortened V by 0 bases and J by 5 bases, and 10 bases separated the two germline ends. CDR3 sequence (DNA): TGTGCCATCAGTGAGTCAGGCAGGATGGAGACCCAGTACTTC. It encodes CAISESGRMETQYF.

The rearrangement joins TRBV7-9 to TRBJ1-2; 9 bases fit TRBD1. The J segment lost 8 bases and the V segment lost 0 bases, leaving 7 bases of the junction unmatched. Germline CDR1 reads SEHNR; CDR2 reads FQNEAQ (reference sequence). This CDR3 is built from 15 residues. The CDR3 DNA sequence: TGTGCCAGCAGCTTAGCGCTGGACAGGGGAGGAGGCTACACCTTC. It yields the protein CASSLALDRGGGYTF. The variable domain in full, completed from reference TRBV7-9 and TRBJ1-2, reads DTGVSQNPRHKITKRGQNVTFRCDPISEHNRLYWYRQTLGQGPEFLTYFQNEAQLEKSRLLSDRFSAERPKGSFSTLEIQRTEQGDSAMYLCASSLALDRGGGYTFGSGTRLTVV.

This clonotype was seen only once. The genes are TRBV2 and TRBJ2-3, with TRBD1 as a possible D gene (7 bases). Trimming removed 7 bases from V and 2 bases from J, with 16 bases in between. CDR3 length equals 15 residues. Germline lookup yields CDR1 SNHLY and CDR2 FYNNEI. In nucleotides, the CDR3 is TGTGCCAGCAATATGCGGGGACAGTACACAGATACGCAGTATTTT. Translating gives CASNMRGQYTDTQYF.

The chain has TRBV4-1 and TRBJ1-2; D ambiguous. V lost 1 base and J lost 4, with 10 bases in between. Germline CDR1 reads MGHRA; CDR2 reads YSYEKL. There are 14 residues in the CDR3. In nucleotides, the CDR3 is TGCGCCAGCAGCCAAGTAGCCAGTCTCTATGGCTACACCTTC. Translated: CASSQVASLYGYTF.

The rearrangement uses TRBV4-1 and TRBJ2-3; D gene unclear. The CDR3 sequence is 14 residues long. V lost 1 base and J 5 bases, leaving 10 bases between the germline ends. Germline assignment: CDR1 MGHRA and CDR2 YSYEKL. The CDR3 DNA reads as TGCGCCAGCAGCCAAGTGGAAGCGAGAGATACGCAGTATTTT. Amino acids: CASSQVEARDTQYF.

This clonotype was found a few times. CDR3 protein: CASSPGQSSYNEQFF. In nucleotides, the CDR3 is TGCGCCAGCAGCCCGGGACAGAGCTCCTACAATGAGCAGTTCTTC. The V and J genes are TRBV5-1 and TRBJ2-1, with 7 bases matching TRBD1. The CDR3 has 15 amino acids. V lost 4 bases to trimming and J lost 0 bases; unmatched junction nucleotides: 4. Per the germline V gene, CDR1 is SGHRS and CDR2 is YFSETQ.

This chain connects TRBV15 to TRBJ2-4; a possible D gene is TRBD2 (5 bases). Germline values: CDR1 LNHNV, CDR2 YYDKDF (reference sequence). Trimming removed 5 bases from V and 9 bases from J, with 11 bases in between. The CDR3 sequence is 12 residues long. The CDR3 spells CATSPRGGIQYF. CDR3 sequence (DNA): TGTGCCACCAGCCCCCGGGGTGGCATTCAGTACTTC.

J is TRBJ1-1 and V is TRBV6-6; 8 bases align to TRBD1. The germline V gene encodes CDR1 MNHNY and CDR2 SVGAGI (reference sequence). The CDR3 runs to 14 residues. Unmatched junction bases numbered 2, after V lost 5 bases and J lost 0 bases. The CDR3 DNA sequence: TGTGCCAGCAGTAAGGGACAGGTGAACACTGAAGCTTTCTTT. It codes for CASSKGQVNTEAFF.

The rearrangement uses TRBV29-1 and TRBJ1-2; 12 bases map to TRBD1. Germline assignment: CDR1 SQVTM and CDR2 ANQGSEA. The CDR3 extends over 15 amino acids. With 5 bases clipped from V and 4 bases from J, the junction kept 8 bases outside the gene matches. CDR3 loop: CSVPTGTGGFYGYTF. The CDR3, as DNA: TGCAGCGTTCCCACCGGGACAGGGGGCTTCTATGGCTACACCTTC.

In this sample, this clonotype turned up once. V gene TRBV9 combines with J gene TRBJ2-7; possibly TRBD1 for D (6 bases). V gave up 2 bases and J gave up 0 bases, with 9 bases separating them. In germline, CDR1 is SGDLS, CDR2 YYNGEE. This CDR3 comprises 14 residues. The CDR3, as DNA: TGTGCCAGCAGCGTGGACAGCCGCTCCTACGAGCAGTACTTC. Translation gives CASSVDSRSYEQYF. The variable domain in full, completed from reference TRBV9 and TRBJ2-7, reads DSGVTQTPKHLITATGQRVTLRCSPRSGDLSVYWYQQSLDQGLQFLIQYYNGEERAKGNILERFSAQQFPDLHSELNLSSLELGDSALYFCASSVDSRSYEQYFGPGTRLTVT.

V is TRBV19 and J is TRBJ1-1; no clear D gene. The V end was cut by 8 bases, the J end by 4 bases, with 8 bases between. The V gene's germline CDR1 is LNHDA and CDR2 SQIVND (reference sequence). The CDR3 has 11 amino acids. In nucleotides, the CDR3 is TGTGCCAGTGGGTGGGGCACTGAAGCTTTCTTT. It encodes CASGWGTEAFF.

CDR3 nucleotide sequence: TGTGCCAGCAGCTCCCAGGGGACAGGGGGCTACGAGCAGTACTTC. Protein product: CASSSQGTGGYEQYF. V is TRBV9 and J is TRBJ2-7; TRBD1 agrees at 11 bases. Germline V CDR1 and CDR2: SGDLS, YYNGEE. The V and J ends lost 4 bases and 3 bases, in that order; junction bases with no gene match: 6. The CDR3 loop spans 15 amino acids.

This clonotype has just a few counts. The chain links TRBV11-2 to TRBJ1-5; D is possibly TRBD1 (5 bases). This CDR3 contains 17 residues. Trimming pared 1 base from V and 2 bases from J, leaving 15 bases between. Germline lookup yields CDR1 SGHAT and CDR2 FQNNGV. The CDR3 is CASSLGPGQPGNQPQHF. CDR3 nucleotide sequence: TGTGCCAGCAGCTTAGGCCCGGGGCAACCGGGCAATCAGCCCCAGCATTTT.

The chain is built from TRBV18 and TRBJ2-7, with 7 bases matching TRBD1. The CDR3 extends over 13 amino acids. Trimming removed 5 bases from V and 5 bases from J; junction bases left unmatched: 6. Germline V gene lookup returns CDR1 KGHSH and CDR2 LQKENI. The DNA for the CDR3 is TGTGCCAGCTCAACCGACAGGGCTAACGAGCAGTACTTC. It codes for CASSTDRANEQYF.

CDR3 nucleotide sequence: TGTGCCAGCAGCGGGTGGACAGCGAACACTGAAGCTTTCTTT. Its translation is CASSGWTANTEAFF. The chain is built from TRBV9 and TRBJ1-1, with a tentative D call TRBD1 (6 bases). From germline, CDR1 is SGDLS and CDR2 YYNGEE. V gave up 3 bases and J gave up 1 base, with 10 bases separating them. The CDR3 loop spans 14 amino acids. Based on the CDR3 plus reference TRBV9 and TRBJ1-1, the full variable domain is DSGVTQTPKHLITATGQRVTLRCSPRSGDLSVYWYQQSLDQGLQFLIQYYNGEERAKGNILERFSAQQFPDLHSELNLSSLELGDSALYFCASSGWTANTEAFFGQGTRLTVV.

This clonotype has only a few counts. V is TRBV12-3 or TRBV12-4 and J is TRBJ1-5; D is perhaps TRBD1 (5 bases). Trimming removed 5 bases at V and 5 bases at J, with 16 bases between. The CDR3 contains 15 residues. CDR3 sequence (DNA): TGTGCCAGCAGTCCCGCGGGACGCCCTGATCAGCCCCAGCATTTT. Protein: CASSPAGRPDQPQHF.

The genes are TRBV3-1 and TRBJ1-5, with D perhaps TRBD1 (5 bases). The V gene's germline CDR1 is LGHDT and CDR2 YNNKEL (reference sequence). V lost 1 base, J lost 11 bases, and 12 bases lay in between. This CDR3 spans 13 amino acids. CDR3 region: CASSQGPRESQHF. For the CDR3, the DNA is TGTGCCAGCAGCCAAGGCCCCAGGGAGTCCCAGCATTTT.